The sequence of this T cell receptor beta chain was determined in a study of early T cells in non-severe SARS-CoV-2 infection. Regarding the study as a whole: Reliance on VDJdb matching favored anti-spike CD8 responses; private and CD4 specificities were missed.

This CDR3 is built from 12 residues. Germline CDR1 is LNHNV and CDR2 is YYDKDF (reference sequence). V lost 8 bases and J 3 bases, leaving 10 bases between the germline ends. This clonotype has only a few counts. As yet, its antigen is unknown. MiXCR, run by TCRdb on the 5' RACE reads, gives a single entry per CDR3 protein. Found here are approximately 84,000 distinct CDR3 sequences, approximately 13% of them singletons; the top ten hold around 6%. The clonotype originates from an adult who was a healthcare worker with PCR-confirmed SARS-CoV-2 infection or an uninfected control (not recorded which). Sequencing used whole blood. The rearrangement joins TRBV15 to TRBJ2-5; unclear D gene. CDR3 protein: CATARAEETQYF. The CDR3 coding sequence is TGTGCCACCGCAAGAGCCGAAGAGACCCAGTACTTC.